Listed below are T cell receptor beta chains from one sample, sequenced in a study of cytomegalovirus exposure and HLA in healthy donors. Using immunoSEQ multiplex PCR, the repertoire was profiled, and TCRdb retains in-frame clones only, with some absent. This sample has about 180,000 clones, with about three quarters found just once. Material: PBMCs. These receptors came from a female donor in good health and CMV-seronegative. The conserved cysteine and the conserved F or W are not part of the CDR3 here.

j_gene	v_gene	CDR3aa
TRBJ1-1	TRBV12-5	ASVQRARAMNTEAF
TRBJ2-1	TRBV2	ASSGARGREQF
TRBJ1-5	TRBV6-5	ASRAQGRRNQPQH
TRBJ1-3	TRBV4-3	ASSQDFAGTGNTIY
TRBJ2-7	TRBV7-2	ASSLVGQYQGRYEQY
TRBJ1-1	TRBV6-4	ASSSGAENTEAF
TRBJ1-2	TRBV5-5	ASSSTGFEGYT
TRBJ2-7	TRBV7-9	ASSLDAGQGVYEQY
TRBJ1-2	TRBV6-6	ASSYTGQGRNYGYT
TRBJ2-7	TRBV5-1	ASSRTSGRSFYEQY
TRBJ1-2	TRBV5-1	ASSDGHPKDNYGYT
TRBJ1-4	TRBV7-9	ASSLNGQPNEKLF
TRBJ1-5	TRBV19	ASSAIQGHQPQH
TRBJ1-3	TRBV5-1	ASSSSPASSGNTIY
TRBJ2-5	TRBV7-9	ASSPRTEGLETQY
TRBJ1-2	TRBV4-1	ASSLGTDSNYGYT
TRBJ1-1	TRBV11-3	ASSLGRVNTEAF
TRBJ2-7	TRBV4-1	ASSQDFGTRGYEQY
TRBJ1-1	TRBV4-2	ASSQVTAGTEAF
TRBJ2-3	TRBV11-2	ASSLPRDREVDTQY
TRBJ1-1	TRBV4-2	ASRPLDRGSHTEAF
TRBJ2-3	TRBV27	ASSLERGTSTDTQY
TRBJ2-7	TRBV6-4	ASSEEAGGVYEQY
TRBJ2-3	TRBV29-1	SVEPVAADTQY
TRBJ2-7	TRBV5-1	ASSNRGGYEQY
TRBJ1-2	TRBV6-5	ASSPPRGMGGYT
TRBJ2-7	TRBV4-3	ASSQEGREGNYEQY
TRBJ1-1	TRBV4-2	ASSQGVGGITEAF
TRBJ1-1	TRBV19	ASSMLLNTEAF
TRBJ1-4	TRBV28	ASSLGTGLGEKLF
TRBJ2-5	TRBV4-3	ASSQDVSGGGTQY
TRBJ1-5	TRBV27	ASSLKTNQPQH
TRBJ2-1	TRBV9	ASSRSQAGVSSRYAEQF
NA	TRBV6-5	ASRLRDRDSYEQY
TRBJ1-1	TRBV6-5	ASRQSPEGAF
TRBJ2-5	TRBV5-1	ASSLQGAGETQY
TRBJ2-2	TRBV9	ASSFRPPPQGTGELF
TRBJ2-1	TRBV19	ASSQTSGNNEQF
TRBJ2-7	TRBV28	ASSPMTQTGSYEQY
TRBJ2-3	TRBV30	AWSDLLAGDTDTQY
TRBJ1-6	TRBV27	ASSRSGTGGLGSPLH
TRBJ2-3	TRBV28	ASPPSGSTGTSGRIGGTDTQY
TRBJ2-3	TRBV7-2	ASSLAGGGGADTQY
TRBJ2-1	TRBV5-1	ATTAGGLAANEQF
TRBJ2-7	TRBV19	ASSTEDSYEQY
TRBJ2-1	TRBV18	ASSSLEYNEQF
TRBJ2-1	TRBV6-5	ASSYGPSGGFNEQF